This section outlines one T cell receptor beta chain sequence together with its context. This CDR3 has 15 amino acids. Trimming shortened V by 5 bases and J by 0 bases, and 11 bases separated the two germline ends. CDR1 is SGHVS, CDR2 FQNEAQ, per germline. These data come from a study of blood T cell repertoires in COVID-19. Study context: Samples taken during acute and convalescent COVID-19 were collected in the United States, Italy and Spain. Nucleic acid was either cDNA or gDNA, and it came from T cells, B-cell-depleted T cells, or PBMCs.

Methods used by the authors: Amplification of reference gene primers was used by the study to estimate nucleated cell counts. Repertoires were generated with immunoSEQ multiplex PCR, while TCRdb's copy carries only in-frame clones and drops some. The V and J calls and clone size are taken from that table; D and trimming were inferred from the DNA. Here the sample spans tens of thousands of clones, more than 65% being singletons. The material sequenced was peripheral blood. The V call is TRBV7-8, the J call TRBJ1-5, with D perhaps TRBD1 (5 bases). The receptor was derived from a woman aged 60-75 years with acute or convalescent COVID-19. The chain's CDR3 is CASSVFGGSNQPQHF. The DNA of the CDR3 is TGTGCCAGCAGCGTATTCGGGGGTAGCAATCAGCCCCAGCATTTT.